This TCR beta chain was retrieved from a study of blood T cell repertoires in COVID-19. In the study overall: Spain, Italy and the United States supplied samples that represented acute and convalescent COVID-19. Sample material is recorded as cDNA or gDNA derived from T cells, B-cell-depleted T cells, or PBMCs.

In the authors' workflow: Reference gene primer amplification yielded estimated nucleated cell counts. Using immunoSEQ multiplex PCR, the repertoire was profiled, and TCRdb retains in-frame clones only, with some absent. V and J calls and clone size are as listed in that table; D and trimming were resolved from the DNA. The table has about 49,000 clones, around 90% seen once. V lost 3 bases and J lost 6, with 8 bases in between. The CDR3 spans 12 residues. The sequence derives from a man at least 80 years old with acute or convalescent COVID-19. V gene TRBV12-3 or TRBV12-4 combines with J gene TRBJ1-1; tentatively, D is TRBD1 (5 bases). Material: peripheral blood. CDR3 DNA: TGTGCCAGCAGTTTTCCAGGGTCTGAAGCTTTCTTT. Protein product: CASSFPGSEAFF.